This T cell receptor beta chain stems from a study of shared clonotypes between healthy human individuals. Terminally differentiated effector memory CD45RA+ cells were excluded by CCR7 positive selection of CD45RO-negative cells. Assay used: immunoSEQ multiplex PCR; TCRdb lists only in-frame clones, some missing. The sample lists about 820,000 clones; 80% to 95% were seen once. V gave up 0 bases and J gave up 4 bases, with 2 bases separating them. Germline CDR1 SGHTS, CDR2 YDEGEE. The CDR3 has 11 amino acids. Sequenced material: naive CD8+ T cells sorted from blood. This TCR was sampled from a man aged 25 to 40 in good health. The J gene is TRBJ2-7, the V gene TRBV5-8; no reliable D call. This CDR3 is CASSLGYEQYF. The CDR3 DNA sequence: TGTGCCAGCAGCTTGGGATACGAGCAGTACTTC.